A selection of T cell receptor beta chains follows, all from one sample in a study of OX40 agonist ivuxolimab in advanced cancers. Libraries were prepared by immunoSEQ multiplex PCR; TCRdb keeps only in-frame clonotypes and omits some of them. The profile shows around 77,000 clones, more than 80% of them singletons. The input for sequencing was CD4+ or CD8+ T cells sorted from blood, taken in a trial of the OX40 agonist ivuxolimab. These receptor sequences come from an adult with an advanced solid tumor such as melanoma, head and neck, liver or kidney cancer. Both conserved end residues are part of each CDR3. A D gene is named only where the DNA matches it firmly. Rows may omit the clone size; those that give it use once, few, many or a size class.

size | J | D | V | CDR3 | DNA
- | TRBJ2-1 | TRBD2 | TRBV18 | CASSQPGTSSYNEQFF | TGTGCCAGCTCACAACCCGGGACTAGCTCCTACAATGAGCAGTTCTTC
- | TRBJ2-6 | - | TRBV5-1 | CASSLAASTSGANVLTF | TGCGCCAGCAGCTTGGCGGCTTCTACCTCTGGGGCCAACGTCCTGACTTTC
few | TRBJ1-5 | - | TRBV6-5 | CASSYGRSNQPQHF | TGTGCCAGCAGTTATGGGAGGAGCAATCAGCCCCAGCATTTT
- | TRBJ1-1 | TRBD1 | TRBV6-1 | CASSKPQGADAEAFF | TGTGCCAGCAGCAAACCACAGGGGGCGGATGCTGAAGCTTTCTTT
- | TRBJ2-7 | TRBD2 | TRBV5-4 | CASSREGVRTNYEQYF | TGTGCCAGCAGCCGGGAGGGGGTAAGGACTAACTACGAGCAGTACTTC
- | TRBJ2-5 | - | TRBV9 | CASSVASGPQETQYF | TGTGCCAGCAGCGTAGCCTCAGGTCCTCAAGAGACCCAGTACTTC
- | TRBJ2-6 | - | TRBV19 | CASSILQGRRAGANVLTF | TGTGCCAGTAGTATATTACAGGGTAGGAGGGCTGGGGCCAACGTCCTGACTTTC
- | TRBJ1-6 | - | TRBV6-1 | CASILGDTNSPLHF | TGTGCCAGCATTCTTGGGGACACTAATTCACCCCTCCACTTT
- | TRBJ2-1 | TRBD2 | TRBV15 | CATSRDPSGPHNEQFF | TGTGCCACCAGCAGAGACCCTAGCGGTCCTCACAATGAGCAGTTCTTC
- | TRBJ2-7 | - | TRBV5-6 | CASSLIGSYEQYF | TGTGCCAGCAGCTTGATCGGCTCCTACGAGCAGTACTTC
once | TRBJ2-7 | TRBD1 | TRBV11-2 | CASSLPGTGGEQYF | TGTGCCAGCAGCTTACCCGGGACAGGGGGCGAGCAGTACTTC
- | TRBJ1-1 | - | TRBV6-5 | CASRGVTGTEAFF | TGTGCCAGCAGGGGGGTGACTGGGACTGAAGCTTTCTTT
few | TRBJ1-1 | - | TRBV5-6 | CASSFGNLNTEAFF | TGTGCCAGCAGCTTTGGCAACCTGAACACTGAAGCTTTCTTT
once | TRBJ1-1 | TRBD1 | TRBV27 | CASSLLNVGQGPGKAFF | TGTGCCAGCAGTTTATTGAACGTGGGACAGGGTCCCGGGAAAGCTTTCTTT
- | TRBJ2-6 | - | TRBV6-5 | CASRTDTGANVLTF | TGTGCCAGCAGGACAGACACTGGGGCCAACGTCCTGACTTTC
- | TRBJ1-1 | - | TRBV19 | CASTFETQSLVNTEAFF | TGTGCCAGTACCTTCGAGACTCAATCGTTGGTGAACACTGAAGCTTTCTTT
- | TRBJ2-5 | - | TRBV7-8 | CASSLGTAQSEETQYF | TGTGCCAGCAGCTTAGGGACAGCTCAATCCGAAGAGACCCAGTACTTC
- | TRBJ2-5 | - | TRBV15 | CATSSLGGGETQYF | TGTGCCACCAGCTCCTTAGGGGGAGGAGAGACCCAGTACTTC
- | TRBJ1-2 | - | TRBV7-3 | CASSLTPGSPYGYTF | TGTGCCAGCAGCTTAACACCAGGGTCCCCTTATGGCTACACCTTC
- | TRBJ2-2 | - | TRBV10-1 | CASSELAGTGELFF | TGCGCCAGCAGTGAGCTTGCGGGGACCGGGGAGCTGTTTTTT
- | TRBJ2-2 | - | TRBV7-9 | CASSPREANTGELFF | TGTGCCAGCAGCCCACGGGAAGCCAACACCGGGGAGCTGTTTTTT
- | TRBJ2-5 | TRBD1 | TRBV5-1 | CASSIGDRSIRETQYF | TGCGCCAGCAGCATAGGGGACAGGTCTATCAGGGAGACCCAGTACTTC
- | TRBJ1-1 | - | TRBV6-6 | CASSYDGTEAFF | TGTGCCAGCAGTTACGACGGCACTGAAGCTTTCTTT
- | TRBJ1-6 | - | TRBV30 | CAWSGAYNSPLHF | TGTGCCTGGAGTGGGGCCTATAATTCACCCCTCCACTTT
- | TRBJ2-5 | - | TRBV5-6 | CASSFRQGAGQKTQYF | TGTGCCAGCAGCTTTCGGCAGGGAGCAGGGCAGAAGACCCAGTACTTC
- | TRBJ2-5 | TRBD2 | TRBV9 | CASSADLAGGIFQETQYF | TGTGCCAGCAGCGCCGACTTAGCGGGAGGGATATTCCAAGAGACCCAGTACTTC
- | TRBJ2-7 | - | TRBV6-1 | CASSVRPDYEQYF | TGTGCCAGCAGTGTGAGGCCGGACTACGAGCAGTACTTC
- | TRBJ1-1 | TRBD1 | TRBV6-5 | CASSYSAGGTEAFF | TGTGCCAGCAGTTACTCGGCAGGGGGCACTGAAGCTTTCTTT
- | TRBJ1-1 | - | TRBV19 | CASSIYTGSGQAFF | TGTGCCAGTAGTATATACACAGGGTCAGGTCAAGCTTTCTTT
- | TRBJ2-5 | TRBD2 | TRBV27 | CASPPSRHPTSGSGRKETQYF | TGTGCCAGCCCCCCCAGCCGGCATCCGACTAGCGGGAGCGGTAGAAAAGAGACCCAGTACTTC
- | TRBJ2-3 | - | TRBV2 | CASTRHTDTQYF | TGTGCCAGCACCAGACACACAGATACGCAGTATTTT